These 3 T cell receptor beta chains were all obtained from the same sample, sequenced in a study of shared clonotypes between healthy human individuals (dated by TCRdb to 2020 to 2021). The library was built by means of the immunoSEQ multiplex PCR assay. TCRdb obtained this table from immuneACCESS and retained in-frame rearrangements with V and J assigned. These tables miss some clones; where compared with another copy, unresolved V genes account for less than half of the shortfall, and the remainder is unexplained. The table for this sample lists over a million clones; around 97% of them were counted only once. Clones ranked in the top ten supply about 1.2% of the sample. The sample consisted of naive CD4+ T cells sorted from blood. The cell subset or site label corresponds to: CD45RA+ positively selected. The receptor source for this set is a man aged 30-40 years in good health.

CDR3 residues: CASGLVVAGGWNEQFF. The DNA for the CDR3 is TGTGCTAGTGGTTTGGTGGTAGCGGGAGGATGGAATGAGCAGTTCTTC. The chain uses TRBV12-5 and TRBJ2-1, with 10 bases matching TRBD2. CDR1 is LGHNT and CDR2 is FRNRAP in the germline V gene. There are 16 residues in the CDR3. J was trimmed by 7 bases and V by 0 bases; bases with no gene match: 6.

The chain couples TRBV28 to TRBJ2-7, with a weak D call TRBD1 (5 bases). The ends were cut back, 6 bases at V and 3 bases at J, with 15 bases in the middle. The CDR3 has 14 residues. Germline CDR1 and CDR2: MDHEN and SYDVKM. CDR3 region: CASSSVGAHYEQYF. CDR3 coding DNA: TGTGCCAGCAGCTCCGTTGGGGCCCACTACGAGCAGTACTTC. The complete variable domain, with remaining parts taken from reference TRBV28 and TRBJ2-7, reads DVKVTQSSRYLVKRTGEKVFLECVQDMDHENMFWYRQDPGLGLRLIYFSYDVKMKEKGDIPEGYSVSREKKERFSLILESASTNQTSMYLCASSSVGAHYEQYFGPGTRLTVT.

The chain carries TRBV5-1 and TRBJ2-2; 8 bases line up with TRBD2. V dropped 4 bases and J dropped 8; count of bases not matched to a gene: 7. The V gene's germline CDR1 is SGHRS and CDR2 YFSETQ. CDR3 length equals 14 residues. The CDR3 nucleotides read TGCGCCAGCAGCCCGATACTAGCGGTAGGGGAGCTGTTTTTT. It encodes CASSPILAVGELFF. The whole variable domain, remainder taken from reference TRBV5-1 and TRBJ2-2, is KAGVTQTPRYLIKTRGQQVTLSCSPISGHRSVSWYQQTPGQGLQFLFEYFSETQRNKGNFPGRFSGRQFSNSRSEMNVSTLELGDSALYLCASSPILAVGELFFGEGSRLTVL.